This record looks at one TCR beta chain sequence and its context. Its antigen has not been determined. One base away there is no much larger clone; base qualities are not given. Via the germline V gene (reference sequence), CDR1 is DFQATT and CDR2 SNEGSKA. From cysteine to phenylalanine, the CDR3 is 14 amino acids long. This entry keeps only the CDR3 DNA: 42 bases, framed from base 1. After removal of 0 bases from V and 8 bases from J, the junction retains 8 bases not matched to a gene. Preparation of the library involved PCR. The reads were generated on an Illumina HiSeq 2500. Molecular barcoding was employed in the preparation of TCR libraries, with unique molecular identifiers being used to normalize TCRbeta repertoire quantification. Using fastp at Q25 and MiXCR, TCRdb reprocessed the public reads and kept productive beta chains. Every entry covers one CDR3 protein and lists the most common genes and DNA from its rows. A total of hundreds of thousands of distinct CDR3 sequences appear in this sample, around 17% of them only once. Jointly, the top ten make up 2.5% to 3.5% of the sample.

These data belong to a study of T-cell reconstitution after alpha-beta-depleted transplantation in children (TCRdb year 2016). Some background on the complete study: Using TCR repertoire profiling, the study followed T-cell immune reconstitution in a quantitative way in children after TCRalphabeta/CD19-depleted allogeneic hematopoietic cell transplantation.

This clonotype was sampled from a human donor who donated a stem cell graft to a child with acute lymphoblastic leukemia. The rearranged segments are TRBV20-1 and TRBJ2-3; 7 nucleotides in the junction match TRBD2. This sample comprised PBMCs from the stem cell graft donor, obtained from the stem cell graft. The CDR3 is CSARDLSGGGTQYF. Here is the DNA: TGCAGTGCTAGAGATTTATCGGGAGGCGGTACGCAGTATTTT.